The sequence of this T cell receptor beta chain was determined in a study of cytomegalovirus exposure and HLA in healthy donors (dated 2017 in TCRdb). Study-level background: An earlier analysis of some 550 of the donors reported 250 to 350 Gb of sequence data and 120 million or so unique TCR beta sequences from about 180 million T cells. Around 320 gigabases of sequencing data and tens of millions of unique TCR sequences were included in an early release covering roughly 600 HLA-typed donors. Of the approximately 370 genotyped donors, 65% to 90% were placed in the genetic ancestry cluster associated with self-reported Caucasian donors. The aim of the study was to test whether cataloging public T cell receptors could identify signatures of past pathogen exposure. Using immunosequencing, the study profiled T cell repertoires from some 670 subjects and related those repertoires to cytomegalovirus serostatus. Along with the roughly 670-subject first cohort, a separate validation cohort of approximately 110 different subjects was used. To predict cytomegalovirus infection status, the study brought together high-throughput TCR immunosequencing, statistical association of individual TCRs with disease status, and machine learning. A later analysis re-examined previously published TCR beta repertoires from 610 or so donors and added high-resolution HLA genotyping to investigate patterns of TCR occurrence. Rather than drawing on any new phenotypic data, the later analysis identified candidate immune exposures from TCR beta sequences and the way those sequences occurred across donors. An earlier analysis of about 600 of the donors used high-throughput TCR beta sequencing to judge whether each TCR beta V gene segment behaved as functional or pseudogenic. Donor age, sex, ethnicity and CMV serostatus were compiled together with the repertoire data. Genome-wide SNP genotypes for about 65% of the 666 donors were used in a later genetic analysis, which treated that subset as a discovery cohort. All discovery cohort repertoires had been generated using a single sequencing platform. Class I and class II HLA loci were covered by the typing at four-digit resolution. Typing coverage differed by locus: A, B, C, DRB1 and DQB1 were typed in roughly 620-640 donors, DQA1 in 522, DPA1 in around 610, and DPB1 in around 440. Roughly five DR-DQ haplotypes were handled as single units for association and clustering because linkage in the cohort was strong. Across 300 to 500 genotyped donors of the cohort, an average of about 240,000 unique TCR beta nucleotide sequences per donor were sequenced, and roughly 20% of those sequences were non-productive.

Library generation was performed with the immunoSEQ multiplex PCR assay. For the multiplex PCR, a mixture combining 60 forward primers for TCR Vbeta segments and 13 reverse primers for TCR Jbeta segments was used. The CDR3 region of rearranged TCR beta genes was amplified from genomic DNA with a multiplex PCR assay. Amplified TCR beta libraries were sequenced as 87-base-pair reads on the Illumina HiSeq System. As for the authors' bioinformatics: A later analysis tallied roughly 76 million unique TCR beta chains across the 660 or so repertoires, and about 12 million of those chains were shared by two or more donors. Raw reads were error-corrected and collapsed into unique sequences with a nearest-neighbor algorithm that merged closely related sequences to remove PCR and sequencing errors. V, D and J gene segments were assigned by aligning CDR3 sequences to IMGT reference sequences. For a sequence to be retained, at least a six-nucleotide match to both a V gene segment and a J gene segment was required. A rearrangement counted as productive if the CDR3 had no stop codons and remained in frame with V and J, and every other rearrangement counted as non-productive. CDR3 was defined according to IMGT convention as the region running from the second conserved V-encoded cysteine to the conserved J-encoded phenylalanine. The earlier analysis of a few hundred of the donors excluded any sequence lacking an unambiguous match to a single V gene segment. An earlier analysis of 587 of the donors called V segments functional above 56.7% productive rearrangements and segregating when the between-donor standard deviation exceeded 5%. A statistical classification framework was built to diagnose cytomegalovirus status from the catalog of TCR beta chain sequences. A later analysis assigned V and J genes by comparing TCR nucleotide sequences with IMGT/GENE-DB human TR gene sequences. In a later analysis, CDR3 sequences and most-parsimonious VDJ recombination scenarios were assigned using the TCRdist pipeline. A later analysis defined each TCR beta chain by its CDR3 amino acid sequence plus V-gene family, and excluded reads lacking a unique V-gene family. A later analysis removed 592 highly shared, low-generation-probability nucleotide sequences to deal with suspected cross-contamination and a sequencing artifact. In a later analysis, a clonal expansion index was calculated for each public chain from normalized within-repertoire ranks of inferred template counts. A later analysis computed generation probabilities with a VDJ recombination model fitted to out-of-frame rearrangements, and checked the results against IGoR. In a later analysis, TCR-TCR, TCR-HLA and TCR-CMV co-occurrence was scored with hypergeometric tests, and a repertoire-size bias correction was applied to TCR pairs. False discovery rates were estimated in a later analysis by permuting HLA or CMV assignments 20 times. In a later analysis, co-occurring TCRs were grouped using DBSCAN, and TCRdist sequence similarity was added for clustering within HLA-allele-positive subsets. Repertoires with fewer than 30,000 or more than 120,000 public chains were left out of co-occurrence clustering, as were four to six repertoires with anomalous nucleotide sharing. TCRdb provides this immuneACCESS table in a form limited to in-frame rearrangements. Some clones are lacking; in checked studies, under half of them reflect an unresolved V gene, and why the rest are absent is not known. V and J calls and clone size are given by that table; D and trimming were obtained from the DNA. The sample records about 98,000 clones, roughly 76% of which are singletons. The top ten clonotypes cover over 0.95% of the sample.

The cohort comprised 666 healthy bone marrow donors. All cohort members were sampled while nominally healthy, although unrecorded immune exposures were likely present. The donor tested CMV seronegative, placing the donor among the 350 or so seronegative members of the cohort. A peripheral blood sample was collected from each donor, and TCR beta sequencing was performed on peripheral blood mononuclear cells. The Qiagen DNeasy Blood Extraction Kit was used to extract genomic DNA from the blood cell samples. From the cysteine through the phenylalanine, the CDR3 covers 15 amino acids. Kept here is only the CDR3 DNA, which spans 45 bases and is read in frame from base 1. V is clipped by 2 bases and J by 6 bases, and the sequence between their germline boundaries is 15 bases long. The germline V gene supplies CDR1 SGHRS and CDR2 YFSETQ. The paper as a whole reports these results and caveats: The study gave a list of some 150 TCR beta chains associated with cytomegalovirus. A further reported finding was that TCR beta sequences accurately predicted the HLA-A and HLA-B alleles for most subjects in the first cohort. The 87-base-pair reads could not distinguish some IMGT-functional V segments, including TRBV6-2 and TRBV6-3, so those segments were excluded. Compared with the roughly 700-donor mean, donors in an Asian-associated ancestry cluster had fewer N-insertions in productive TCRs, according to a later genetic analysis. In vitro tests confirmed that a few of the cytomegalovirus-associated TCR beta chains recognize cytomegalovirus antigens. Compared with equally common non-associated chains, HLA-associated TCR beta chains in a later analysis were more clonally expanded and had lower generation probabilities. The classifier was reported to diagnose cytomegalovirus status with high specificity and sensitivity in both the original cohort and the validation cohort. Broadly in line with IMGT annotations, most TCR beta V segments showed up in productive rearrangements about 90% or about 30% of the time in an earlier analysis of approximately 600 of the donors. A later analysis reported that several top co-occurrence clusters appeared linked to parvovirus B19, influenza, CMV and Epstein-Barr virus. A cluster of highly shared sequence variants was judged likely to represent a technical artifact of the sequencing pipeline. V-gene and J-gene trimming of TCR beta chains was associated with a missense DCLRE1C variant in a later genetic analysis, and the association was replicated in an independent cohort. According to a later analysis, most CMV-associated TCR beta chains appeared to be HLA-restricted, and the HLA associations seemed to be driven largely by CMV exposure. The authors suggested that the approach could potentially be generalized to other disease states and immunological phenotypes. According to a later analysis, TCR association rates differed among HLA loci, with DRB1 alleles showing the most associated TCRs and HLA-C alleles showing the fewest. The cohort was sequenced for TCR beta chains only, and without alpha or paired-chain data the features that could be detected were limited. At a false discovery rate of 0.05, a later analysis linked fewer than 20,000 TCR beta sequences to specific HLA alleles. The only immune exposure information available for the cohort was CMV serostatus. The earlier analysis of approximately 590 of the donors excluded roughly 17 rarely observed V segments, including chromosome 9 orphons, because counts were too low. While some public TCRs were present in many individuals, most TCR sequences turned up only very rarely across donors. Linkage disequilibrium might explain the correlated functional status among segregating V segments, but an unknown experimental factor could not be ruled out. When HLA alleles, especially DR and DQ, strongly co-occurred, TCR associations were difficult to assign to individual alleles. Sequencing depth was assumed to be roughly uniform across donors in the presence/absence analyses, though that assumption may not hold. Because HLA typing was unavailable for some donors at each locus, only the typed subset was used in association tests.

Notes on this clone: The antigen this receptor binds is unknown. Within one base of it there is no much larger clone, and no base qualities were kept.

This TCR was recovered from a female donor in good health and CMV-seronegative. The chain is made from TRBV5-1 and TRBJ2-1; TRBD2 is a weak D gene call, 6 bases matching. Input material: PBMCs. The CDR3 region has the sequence CASSFITGAPNEQFF. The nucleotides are TGCGCCAGCAGCTTCATAACGGGAGCGCCCAATGAGCAGTTCTTC.